The clone carrying this TCR beta chain has a count of ten or more. Its antigen is still unknown. Patients counted as stable if ophthalmopathy did not develop within 18 months. Uncontrolled infection, other autoimmune disease, pregnancy and lactation each barred patients from inclusion. The CDR3 is 13 residues long. V lost 8 bases, J lost 7 bases, and 6 bases stayed unmatched. TCR beta CDR3 region amplification was performed from RNA transcripts. During a first-round RT-PCR of the TCR CDR3, the HTBI primer set was used. MiXCR was run by TCRdb on the multiplex PCR reads, yielding one entry per CDR3 protein. The table has more than 300,000 distinct CDR3 sequences, more than 11% seen once. These data originate in a study of T cells in Graves' hyperthyroidism and ophthalmopathy. Study-wide findings and caveats: Blood also showed most of the thyroid clonotypes that were expanded above 0.001.

The V gene is TRBV12-3 or TRBV12-4, the J gene TRBJ2-2, with 8 bases lining up with TRBD2. This TCR was recovered from a woman between 25 and 40 years old with Graves' hyperthyroidism. Source material: blood. The CDR3 sequence is CASGSGNVGELFF. The CDR3 DNA follows: TGTGCCAGCGGTAGCGGGAACGTCGGGGAGCTGTTTTTT.